The sample holds many counts of the clone carrying this TCR beta chain. The antigen is undetermined. The data belong to a study of regulatory T cells in long-lasting Graves disease. V lost 2 bases and J 3 bases, leaving 11 bases between the germline ends. The V gene's germline CDR1 is GTSNPN and CDR2 SVGIG (reference sequence). The CDR3 has 13 residues. Time point: persistent/refractory GD, antithyroid drugs over 5 years with positive TRAb. The TCR library was made from RNA extracted from PBMCs. Both iRepertoire HTBI primers and Arm-PCR of CDR3 regions were used to build the TCR beta libraries. TCRdb recomputed calls from the multiplex PCR reads with MiXCR, one row per CDR3 protein. The sample consists of about 290,000 distinct CDR3 sequences, 20% to 25% of them appearing once. Study-wide results and caveats: Persistent patients shared more public clonotypes (2,741) than newly diagnosed patients (around 910). Persistent disease was characterized by preferential usage of TRBV28, TRBJ1-2 and TRBJ2-5.

This TCR was sampled from a female donor with Graves disease. Sequenced here: peripheral blood mononuclear cells (PBMCs), sampled when the disease was refractory, from a patient treated with antithyroid drugs. This chain uses TRBV30 with TRBJ2-7; a possible D gene is TRBD2 (6 bases). The CDR3 reads CAWSSGPNYEQYF. Here the CDR3 DNA reads TGTGCCTGGAGTAGCGGGCCAAACTACGAGCAGTACTTC.